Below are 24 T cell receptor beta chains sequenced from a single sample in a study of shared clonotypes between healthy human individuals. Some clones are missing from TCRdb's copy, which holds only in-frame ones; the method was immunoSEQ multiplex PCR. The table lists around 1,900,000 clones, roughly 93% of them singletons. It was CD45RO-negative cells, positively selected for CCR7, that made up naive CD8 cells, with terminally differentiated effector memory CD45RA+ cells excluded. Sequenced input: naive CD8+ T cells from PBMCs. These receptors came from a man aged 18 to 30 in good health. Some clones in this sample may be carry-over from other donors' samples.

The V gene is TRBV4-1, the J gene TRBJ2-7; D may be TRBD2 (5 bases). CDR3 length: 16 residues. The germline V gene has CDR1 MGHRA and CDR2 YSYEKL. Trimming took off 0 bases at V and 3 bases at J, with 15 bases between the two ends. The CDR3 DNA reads TGCGCCAGCAGCCAAGATGAAGGCACGGGATTCTACGAGCAGTACTTC. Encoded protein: CASSQDEGTGFYEQYF.

The CDR3 loop is CASSLTLQGNYGYTF. DNA of the CDR3: TGTGCCAGCAGCCTAACATTACAGGGGAACTATGGCTACACCTTC. The gene calls are TRBV13 and TRBJ1-2, with 7 bases identical to TRBD1. With 5 bases clipped from V and 2 bases from J, the junction kept 8 bases outside the gene matches. The CDR3 totals 15 residues. Per germline, CDR1 PRHDT and CDR2 FYEKMQ (reference sequence).

CDR3 nucleotide sequence: TGTGCCAGCAGCCCGGTCGGAGCGGGAGTACACGAGCAGTACTTC. Translated, it gives CASSPVGAGVHEQYF. The gene calls are TRBV5-8 and TRBJ2-7; 8 bases line up with TRBD2. This CDR3 has 15 residues. V lost 4 bases and J lost 5; bases outside the gene matches: 11. Per germline, CDR1 SGHTS and CDR2 YDEGEE.

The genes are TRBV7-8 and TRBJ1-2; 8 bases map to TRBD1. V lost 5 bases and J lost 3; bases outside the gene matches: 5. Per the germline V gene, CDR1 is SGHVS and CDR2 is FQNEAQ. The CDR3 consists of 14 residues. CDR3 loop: CASSIPTGDYGYTF. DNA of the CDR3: TGTGCCAGCAGCATACCGACAGGGGACTATGGCTACACCTTC.

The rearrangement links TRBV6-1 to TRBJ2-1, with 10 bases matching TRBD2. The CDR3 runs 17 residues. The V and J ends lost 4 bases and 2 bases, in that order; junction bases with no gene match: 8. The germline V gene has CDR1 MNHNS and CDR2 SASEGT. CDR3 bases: TGTGCCAGCAGTGTAACTCCAACTAGCGGGGCCTACAATGAGCAGTTCTTC. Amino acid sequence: CASSVTPTSGAYNEQFF.

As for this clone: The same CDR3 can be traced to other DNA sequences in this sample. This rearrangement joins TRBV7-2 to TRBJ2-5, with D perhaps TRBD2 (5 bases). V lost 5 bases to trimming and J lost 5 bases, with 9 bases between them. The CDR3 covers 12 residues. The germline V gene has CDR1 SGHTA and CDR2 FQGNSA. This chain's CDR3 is CASSPRRETQYF. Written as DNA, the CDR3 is TGTGCCAGCAGCCCCCGGAGGGAGACCCAGTACTTC.

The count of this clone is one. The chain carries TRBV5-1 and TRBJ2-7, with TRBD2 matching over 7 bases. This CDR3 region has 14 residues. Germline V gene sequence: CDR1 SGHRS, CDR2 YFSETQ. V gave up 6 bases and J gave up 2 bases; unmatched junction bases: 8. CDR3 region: CASTTGEGPYEQYF. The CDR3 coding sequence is TGCGCCAGCACGACGGGGGAGGGGCCCTACGAGCAGTACTTC.

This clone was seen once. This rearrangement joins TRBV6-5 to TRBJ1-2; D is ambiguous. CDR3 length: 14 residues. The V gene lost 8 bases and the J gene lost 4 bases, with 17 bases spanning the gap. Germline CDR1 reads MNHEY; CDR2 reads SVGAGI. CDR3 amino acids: CASQTAGSSYGYTF. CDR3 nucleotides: TGTGCCAGCCAAACCGCGGGCAGTTCCTATGGCTACACCTTC.

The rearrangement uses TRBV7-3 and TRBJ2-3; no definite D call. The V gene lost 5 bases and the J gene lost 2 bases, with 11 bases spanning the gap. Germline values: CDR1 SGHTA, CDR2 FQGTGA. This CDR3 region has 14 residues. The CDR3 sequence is CASSPRVDTDTQYF. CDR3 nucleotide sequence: TGTGCCAGCAGCCCCCGGGTCGACACAGATACGCAGTATTTT.

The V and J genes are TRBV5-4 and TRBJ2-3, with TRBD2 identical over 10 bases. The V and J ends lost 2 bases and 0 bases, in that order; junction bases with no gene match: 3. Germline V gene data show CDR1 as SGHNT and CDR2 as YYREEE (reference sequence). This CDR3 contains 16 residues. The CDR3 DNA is TGTGCCAGCAGCTTCTCGACTAGCGGGAGCACAGATACGCAGTATTTT. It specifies CASSFSTSGSTDTQYF.

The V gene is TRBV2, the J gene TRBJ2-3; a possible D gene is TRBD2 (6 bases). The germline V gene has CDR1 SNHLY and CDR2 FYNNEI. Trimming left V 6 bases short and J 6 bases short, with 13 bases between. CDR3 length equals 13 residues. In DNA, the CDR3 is TGTGCCAGCAGGGTGACTAGTTTGGATACGCAGTATTTT. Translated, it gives CASRVTSLDTQYF.

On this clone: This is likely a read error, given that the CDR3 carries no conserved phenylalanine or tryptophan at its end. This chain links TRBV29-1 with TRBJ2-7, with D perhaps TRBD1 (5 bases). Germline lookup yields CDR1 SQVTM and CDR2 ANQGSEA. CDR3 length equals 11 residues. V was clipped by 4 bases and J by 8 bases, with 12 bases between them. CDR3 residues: CSVVLQAKQYL. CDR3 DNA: TGCAGCGTTGTACTACAGGCAAAGCAGTACCTC.

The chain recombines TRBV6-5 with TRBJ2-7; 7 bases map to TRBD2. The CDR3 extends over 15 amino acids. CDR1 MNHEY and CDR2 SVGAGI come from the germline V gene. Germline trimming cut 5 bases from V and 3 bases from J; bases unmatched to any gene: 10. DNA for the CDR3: TGTGCCAGCAGTATCCCCGGGGAGGGCGGCTACGAGCAGTACTTC. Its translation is CASSIPGEGGYEQYF.

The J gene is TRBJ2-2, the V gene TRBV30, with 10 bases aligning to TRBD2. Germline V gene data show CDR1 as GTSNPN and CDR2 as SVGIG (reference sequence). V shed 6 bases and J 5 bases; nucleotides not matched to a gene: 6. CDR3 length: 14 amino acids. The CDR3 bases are TGTGCCTGTGTAGCGGGAGGAGATACCGGGGAGCTGTTTTTT. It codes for CACVAGGDTGELFF.

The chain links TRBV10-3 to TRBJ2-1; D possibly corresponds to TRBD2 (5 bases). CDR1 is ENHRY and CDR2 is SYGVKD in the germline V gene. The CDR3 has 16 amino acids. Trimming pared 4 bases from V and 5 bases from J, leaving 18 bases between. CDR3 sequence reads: CAISGSVGSTHNEQFF. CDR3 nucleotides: TGTGCCATCAGTGGAAGCGTGGGGAGTACCCACAATGAGCAGTTCTTC.

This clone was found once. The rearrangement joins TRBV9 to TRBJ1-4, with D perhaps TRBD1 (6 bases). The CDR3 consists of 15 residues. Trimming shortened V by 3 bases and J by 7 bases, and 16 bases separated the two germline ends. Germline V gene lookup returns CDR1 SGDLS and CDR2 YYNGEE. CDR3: CASSGSAGEGEKLFF. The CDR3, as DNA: TGTGCCAGCAGCGGATCTGCAGGGGAAGGTGAAAAACTGTTTTTT.

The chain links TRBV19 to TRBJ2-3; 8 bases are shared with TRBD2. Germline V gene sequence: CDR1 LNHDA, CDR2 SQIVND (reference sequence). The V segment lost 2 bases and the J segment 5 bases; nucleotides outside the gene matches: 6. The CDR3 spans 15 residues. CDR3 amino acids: CASSINSGVGDTQYF. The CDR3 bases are TGTGCCAGTAGTATAAATAGCGGGGTAGGAGATACGCAGTATTTT.

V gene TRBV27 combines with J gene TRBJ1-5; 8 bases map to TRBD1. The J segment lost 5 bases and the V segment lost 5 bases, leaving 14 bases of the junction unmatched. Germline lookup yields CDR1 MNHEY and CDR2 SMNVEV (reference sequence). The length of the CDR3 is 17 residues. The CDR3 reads CASSHLRDRGPDQPQHF. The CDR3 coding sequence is TGTGCCAGCAGTCATCTCCGCGACAGGGGCCCCGATCAGCCCCAGCATTTT.

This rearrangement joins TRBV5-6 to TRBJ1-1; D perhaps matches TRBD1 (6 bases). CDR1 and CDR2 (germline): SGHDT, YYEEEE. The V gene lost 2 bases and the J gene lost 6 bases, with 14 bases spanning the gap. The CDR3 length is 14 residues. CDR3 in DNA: TGTGCCAGCAGCTTCGCACAGGGATCTGCTGAAGCTTTCTTT. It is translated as CASSFAQGSAEAFF. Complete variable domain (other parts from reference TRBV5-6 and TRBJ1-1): DAGVTQSPTHLIKTRGQQVTLRCSPKSGHDTVSWYQQALGQGPQFIFQYYEEEERQRGNFPDRFSGHQFPNYSSELNVNALLLGDSALYLCASSFAQGSAEAFFGQGTRLTVV.

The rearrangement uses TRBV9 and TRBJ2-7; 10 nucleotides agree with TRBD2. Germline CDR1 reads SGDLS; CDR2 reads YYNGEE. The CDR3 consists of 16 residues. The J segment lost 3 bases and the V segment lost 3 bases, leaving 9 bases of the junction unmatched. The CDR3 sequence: CASSAHASGSVYEQYF. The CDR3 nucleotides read TGTGCCAGCAGCGCCCACGCTAGCGGGAGTGTCTACGAGCAGTACTTC. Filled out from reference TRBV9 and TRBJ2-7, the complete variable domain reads DSGVTQTPKHLITATGQRVTLRCSPRSGDLSVYWYQQSLDQGLQFLIQYYNGEERAKGNILERFSAQQFPDLHSELNLSSLELGDSALYFCASSAHASGSVYEQYFGPGTRLTVT.

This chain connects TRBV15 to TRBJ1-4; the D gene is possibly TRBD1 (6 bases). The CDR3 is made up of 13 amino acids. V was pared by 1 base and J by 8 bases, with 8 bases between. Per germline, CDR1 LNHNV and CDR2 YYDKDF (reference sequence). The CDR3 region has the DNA TGTGCCACCAGCAGAGGGACAGTCGAAAAACTGTTTTTT. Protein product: CATSRGTVEKLFF.

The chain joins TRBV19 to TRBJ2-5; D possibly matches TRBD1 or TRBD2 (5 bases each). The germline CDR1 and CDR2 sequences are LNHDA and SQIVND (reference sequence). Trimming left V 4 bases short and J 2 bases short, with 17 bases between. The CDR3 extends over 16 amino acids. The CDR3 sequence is CASSNNRRDPQETQYF. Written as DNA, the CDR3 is TGTGCCAGTAGTAACAACCGCCGGGACCCGCAAGAGACCCAGTACTTC.

CDR3 loop: CASSFSLLGNQPQHF. CDR3 coding DNA: TGTGCCAGCAGTTTTAGCCTCCTTGGGAATCAGCCCCAGCATTTT. The chain recombines TRBV28 with TRBJ1-5; no reliable D call. Trimming left V 3 bases short and J 4 bases short, with 13 bases between. The CDR3 sequence is 15 residues long. The germline V gene has CDR1 MDHEN and CDR2 SYDVKM.

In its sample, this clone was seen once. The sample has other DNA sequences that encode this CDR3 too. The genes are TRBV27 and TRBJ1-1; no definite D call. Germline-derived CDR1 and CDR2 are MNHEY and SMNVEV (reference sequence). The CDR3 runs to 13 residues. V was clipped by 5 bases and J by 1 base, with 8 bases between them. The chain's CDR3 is CASSLTENTEAFF. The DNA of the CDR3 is TGTGCCAGCAGTCTAACAGAGAACACTGAAGCTTTCTTT.